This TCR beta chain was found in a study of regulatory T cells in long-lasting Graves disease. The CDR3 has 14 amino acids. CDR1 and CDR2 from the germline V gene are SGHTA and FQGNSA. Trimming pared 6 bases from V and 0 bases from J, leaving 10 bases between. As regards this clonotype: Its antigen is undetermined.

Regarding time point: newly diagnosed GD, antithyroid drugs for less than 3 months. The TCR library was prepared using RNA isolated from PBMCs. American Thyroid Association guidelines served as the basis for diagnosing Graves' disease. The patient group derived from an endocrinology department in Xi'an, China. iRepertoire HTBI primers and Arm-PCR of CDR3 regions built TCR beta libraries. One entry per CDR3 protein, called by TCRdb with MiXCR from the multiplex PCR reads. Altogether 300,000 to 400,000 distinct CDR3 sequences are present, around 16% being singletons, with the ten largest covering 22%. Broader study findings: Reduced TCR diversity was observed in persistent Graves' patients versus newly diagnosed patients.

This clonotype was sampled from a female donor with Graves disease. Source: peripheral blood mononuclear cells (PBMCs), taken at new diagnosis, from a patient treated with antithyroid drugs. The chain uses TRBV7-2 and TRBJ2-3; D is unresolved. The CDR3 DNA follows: TGTGCCAGCAGGGCACTAAAGAGCACAGATACGCAGTATTTT. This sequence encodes CASRALKSTDTQYF.